This T cell receptor beta chain was identified during a study of blood T cell repertoires in COVID-19. Across the whole study: In each case, the material was cDNA or gDNA derived from T cells, B-cell-depleted T cells, or PBMCs.

Participant-reported clinical history was the basis for cohort assignment. TCRdb keeps only in-frame clones here, not all; method: immunoSEQ multiplex PCR. The table records fewer than 350,000 clones, around nine tenths of them present only once. The CDR3 sequence is 14 residues long. The V segment lost 5 bases and the J segment 4 bases; nucleotides outside the gene matches: 7. Looked up from germline, CDR1 is SNHLY and CDR2 is FYNNEI. Sequencing was done on a sample of PBMCs or T cells enriched from blood (not recorded which). This sequence joins TRBV2 and TRBJ2-5; 7 nucleotides match TRBD2. The TCR comes from a man aged 55 to 69 who had recovered from COVID-19. CDR3 loop: CASSSGTKRETQYF. In DNA form, the CDR3 reads TGTGCCAGCAGTTCCGGGACTAAAAGAGAGACCCAGTACTTC.